This T cell receptor (beta chain) was captured by sequencing in a study of identical twins (dated by TCRdb to the mid-2010s). Regarding the research as a whole: TCR alpha and beta repertoires from monozygotic twins, unrelated adults of various ages and cord blood were deep-sequenced to test whether fetal clonotypes persist. To rule out contamination, the twin experiments were replicated at different times with different library preparation protocols.

Library prep was done by 5' RACE. Sequencing instrument: Illumina HiSeq 2000. A universal primer binding site was added through template switching, and the final cDNA carried a unique molecular identifier so that TCR cDNA molecules could be counted accurately. First-strand cDNA for TCR alpha and beta chains was synthesized from specific primers in the conserved constant-segment region. To control for contamination, every cDNA library carried two barcodes: a SMART-Mk sample barcode plus Illumina barcodes. TruSeq adapter sequences and Illumina sample barcodes were added in two successive PCR steps. The TCR alpha and beta cDNA libraries were sequenced on the Illumina HiSeq platform using custom primers. Regarding the original processing steps: MiGEC was used to process raw reads and extract unique molecular identifiers, and MiXCR was used to find CDR3 positions. For each individual, recombination models were inferred using an EM algorithm with the repgenHMM and IGoR tools. The analysis of shared clonotypes was done with the tcR package in R, with sharing normalized by the product of cloneset sizes. To study raw recombination without the effects of thymic and clonal selection, out-of-frame nonproductive sequences were analyzed. Using fastp at Q25 and MiXCR, TCRdb reprocessed the public reads and kept productive beta chains. Rows are unified per CDR3 protein, each entry keeping the most common DNA and genes. The V and J calls here are based on TCRdb, not the publication. This sample gives 450,000 to 650,000 distinct CDR3 sequences in total; roughly 15% of them show up just once. 0.44% of the sample is taken by the ten largest.

Via the germline V gene, CDR1 is SQVTM and CDR2 ANQGSEA. Deletion took 4 bases off V and 3 bases off J, with a span of 16 bases between the germline ends. CDR3 length: 14 amino acids, cysteine to phenylalanine. The sequence is cut down to CDR3 DNA, 42 bases in frame from base 1. What the work shows at the level of the full study, not this receptor alone: Compared with coincidental sharing between unrelated individuals, out-of-frame TCR alpha sequences shared between twins showed an excess of sequences with low generation probability. In monozygotic twins, out-of-frame TCR alpha sharing was systematically underestimated by recombination models, although the models agreed with sharing between unrelated individuals. Abundant cord blood beta clonotypes had fewer insertions, young adult naive repertoires showed a similar but weaker trend, and memory repertoires showed no such trend. Invariant T cells such as MAIT and iNKT could partly confound zero-insertion analyses, though diverse VJ usage argued against this for most clonotypes. The excess sharing between twins in beta out-of-frame sequences was weaker because fewer shared sequences reduced the signal-to-noise ratio. Because the same donors could not be followed over many years, the conclusions depended on cross-sectional statistical analysis.

This clonotype has a single count. What this receptor recognizes is not known. Base-call qualities are not available, and no considerably larger clone is one nucleotide away. Only healthy Caucasian donors were included. The twin cohort comprised three pairs of female monozygotic twins, all aged roughly 18 to 30 years. CD4+ and CD8+ T cell populations were isolated with positive isolation kits from Invitrogen. These data also featured in a second study, about yellow fever vaccine responses in identical twins. As the second study states: According to the authors, the vaccine-induced T cell response in identical twins seemed to be partly convergent and partly specific to each individual. Focusing on identical twins, the study followed the T cell clones that responded to the vaccine, and did so with precision.

Sequencing was done on a sample of CD4+ T cells sorted from blood. This receptor was identified in a woman aged 18-35 years in good health. This chain is built from TRBV29-1 and TRBJ2-7; matching of 5 bases hints at TRBD1 as the D gene. Here is the DNA: TGCAGCGTTGCCAAACAGGCGACAGTCTACGAGCAGTACTTC. Its protein product is CSVAKQATVYEQYF.